This TCR beta chain appears in the sequencing data of a study of neoadjuvant anti-PD-1 for oral cavity cancer. Study-wide background: Non-progressing patients received a fourth nivolumab dose near day 43, then surgery on days 50-56.

Here immunoSEQ multiplex PCR was the method, and the copy in TCRdb shows in-frame clones only, minus some. The table shows 10,000 to 15,000 clones, with more than 60% occurring only once. The CDR3 is 14 amino acids. Germline V gene data show CDR1 as SGHRS and CDR2 as YFSETQ. Trimming removed 0 bases from V and 1 base from J, with 7 bases in between. Sequencing was performed on PBMCs, taken before nivolumab (anti-PD-1) treatment. This sequence joins TRBV5-1 and TRBJ1-1; D may be TRBD1 (6 bases). The origin of this receptor is a person between 40 and 79 years old with oral cavity squamous cell carcinoma. CDR3 in amino acids: CASSLAQGNTEAFF. The CDR3 DNA reads as TGCGCCAGCAGCTTGGCACAGGGGAACACTGAAGCTTTCTTT.